Presented here are 30 T cell receptor beta chains from one specimen sequenced in a study of T cells after posttransplantation cyclophosphamide. Profiled with immunoSEQ multiplex PCR; TCRdb holds only in-frame clones, not every one. The table includes around 47,000 clones, roughly 94% detected once. Sequencing was performed on PBMCs. The receptor source for this set is a woman aged 25 to 39 in good health and a related stem cell transplant donor.

The chain couples TRBV7-2 to TRBJ1-1; 7 bases map to TRBD1. The CDR3 runs 14 residues. V shed 5 bases and J 4 bases; nucleotides not matched to a gene: 7. Germline CDR1 SGHTA, CDR2 FQGNSA. Written as DNA, the CDR3 is TGTGCCAGCAGCGTAAGACAGGGATCCACTGAAGCTTTCTTT. Encoded protein: CASSVRQGSTEAFF. Complete variable domain (other parts from reference TRBV7-2 and TRBJ1-1): GAGVSQSPSNKVTEKGKDVELRCDPISGHTALYWYRQSLGQGLEFLIYFQGNSAPDKSGLPSDRFSAERTGGSVSTLTIQRTQQEDSAVYLCASSVRQGSTEAFFGQGTRLTVV.

The gene calls are TRBV7-9 and TRBJ1-2; D is perhaps TRBD1 (5 bases). The ends were cut back, 5 bases at V and 6 bases at J, with 16 bases in the middle. This CDR3 contains 14 residues. Germline CDR1 reads SEHNR; CDR2 reads FQNEAQ (reference sequence). The CDR3 region is CASSPRGGEDGYTF. The DNA of the CDR3 is TGTGCCAGCAGCCCCCGAGGAGGGGAGGATGGCTACACCTTC. The whole variable domain, remainder taken from reference TRBV7-9 and TRBJ1-2, is DTGVSQNPRHKITKRGQNVTFRCDPISEHNRLYWYRQTLGQGPEFLTYFQNEAQLEKSRLLSDRFSAERPKGSFSTLEIQRTEQGDSAMYLCASSPRGGEDGYTFGSGTRLTVV.

The V and J genes are TRBV4-1 and TRBJ1-5, with TRBD1 matching 8 bases. Germline V gene lookup returns CDR1 MGHRA and CDR2 YSYEKL. CDR3 length: 14 amino acids. With V trimmed by 3 bases and J by 4 bases, 2 bases remained unmatched. CDR3 sequence (DNA): TGCGCCAGCAGCCAGGGACAGGTGAATCAGCCCCAGCATTTT. Translating gives CASSQGQVNQPQHF.

The chain employs TRBV9 and TRBJ2-5; no definite D call. The CDR3 extends over 15 amino acids. V lost 4 bases to trimming and J lost 6 bases, with 19 bases between them. Germline lookup yields CDR1 SGDLS and CDR2 YYNGEE. CDR3 DNA sequence: TGTGCCAGCAGCCTCCCAGAGGTCTTAATAAAGACCCAGTACTTC. Protein product: CASSLPEVLIKTQYF. Combining the CDR3 with reference TRBV9 and TRBJ2-5 gives the whole variable domain DSGVTQTPKHLITATGQRVTLRCSPRSGDLSVYWYQQSLDQGLQFLIQYYNGEERAKGNILERFSAQQFPDLHSELNLSSLELGDSALYFCASSLPEVLIKTQYFGPGTRLLVL.

The chain recombines TRBV11-1 with TRBJ1-2; D is ambiguous. Deletions cut 6 bases from V and 1 base from J, with 12 bases between. This CDR3 spans 14 amino acids. CDR1 is SGHAT, CDR2 FQDESV, per germline (reference sequence). The CDR3 region is CASSDRHVNYGYTF. Written as DNA, the CDR3 is TGTGCCAGCAGTGATAGACACGTTAACTATGGCTACACCTTC.

This chain joins TRBV6-1 and TRBJ2-3; D perhaps matches TRBD2 (7 bases). Germline V CDR1 and CDR2: MNHNS, SASEGT. V gave up 3 bases and J gave up 2 bases, with 12 bases separating them. The length of the CDR3 is 15 residues. CDR3 residues: CASSEGGHVTDTQYF. The CDR3 DNA follows: TGTGCCAGCAGTGAGGGGGGGCATGTCACAGATACGCAGTATTTT.

This clone was observed a single time. The genes are TRBV6-4 and TRBJ2-1, with 11 bases lining up with TRBD2. Germline V CDR1 and CDR2: MRHNA, SNTAGT. CDR3 size: 15 residues. Trimming took 4 bases from V and 7 from J; bases not matched to a gene: 6. CDR3 region: CASSGSGGAGNEQFF. The CDR3, as DNA: TGTGCCAGCAGTGGTAGCGGGGGGGCCGGGAATGAGCAGTTCTTC.

The rearrangement links TRBV7-9 to TRBJ2-4; 9 nucleotides align to TRBD1. Trimming cost V 3 bases and J 8 bases; bases outside gene matches: 8. CDR1 is SEHNR, CDR2 FQNEAQ, per germline (reference sequence). The length of the CDR3 is 15 residues. CDR3 nucleotides: TGTGCCAGCAGCTTCGGACAGGGGTTGGTTGACATTCAGTACTTC. It translates to CASSFGQGLVDIQYF.

The sample holds one count of this clone. V and J are TRBV11-2 and TRBJ2-1, with TRBD2 matching 8 bases. The CDR3 has 19 amino acids. Germline assignment: CDR1 SGHAT and CDR2 FQNNGV. After removal of 0 bases from V and 0 bases from J, the junction contained 10 bases not matched to a gene. This CDR3 is CASSLDFAGGLISYNEQFF. In nucleotides, the CDR3 is TGTGCCAGCAGCTTAGATTTTGCGGGGGGCCTAATCTCCTACAATGAGCAGTTCTTC.

The chain has TRBV7-2 and TRBJ2-2; D gene uncertain. The CDR3 is made up of 13 amino acids. Trimming shortened V by 4 bases and J by 6 bases, and 9 bases separated the two germline ends. In germline, CDR1 is SGHTA, CDR2 FQGNSA. The CDR3 nucleotides are TGTGCCAGCAGCTGGCGGTTCGCCGGGGAGCTGTTTTTT. This sequence encodes CASSWRFAGELFF.

The chain's CDR3 is CASSEAAGAYEQYF. As DNA, the CDR3 is TGTGCCAGCAGTGAAGCGGCAGGTGCCTACGAGCAGTACTTC. The V call is TRBV2, the J call TRBJ2-7; unclear D gene. CDR3 length: 14 residues. Trimming took 0 bases from V and 2 from J, leaving 8 bases between them. CDR1 is SNHLY and CDR2 is FYNNEI in the germline V gene.

V usage is TRBV5-6 and J usage is TRBJ2-7, with D possibly TRBD1 on 6 matching bases. CDR1 SGHDT and CDR2 YYEEEE come from the germline V gene. CDR3 length: 15 amino acids. V lost 1 base to trimming and J lost 0 bases, with 11 bases between them. CDR3 DNA: TGTGCCAGCAGCTTGAGGTGGACAGCCTCCTACGAGCAGTACTTC. Amino acid sequence: CASSLRWTASYEQYF.

V gene TRBV7-2 combines with J gene TRBJ2-2; D is possibly TRBD2 (6 bases). Germline CDR1 is SGHTA and CDR2 is FQGNSA. This CDR3 is 15 amino acids long. Trimming stripped 3 bases from V and 3 bases from J, with 11 bases between. The CDR3 protein is CASSFLRGDTGELFF. Here the CDR3 DNA reads TGTGCCAGCAGCTTTCTGCGGGGTGACACCGGGGAGCTGTTTTTT.

This sequence joins TRBV6-6 and TRBJ1-2, with unresolved D. The ends were cut back, 2 bases at V and 0 bases at J, with 7 bases in the middle. The CDR3 runs 14 residues. Germline V gene lookup returns CDR1 MNHNY and CDR2 SVGAGI (reference sequence). Here the CDR3 DNA reads TGTGCCAGCAGTTACAGTCCGGCTAACTATGGCTACACCTTC. Its translation is CASSYSPANYGYTF.

V and J are TRBV4-3 and TRBJ2-2; 7 nucleotides align to TRBD1. The ends lost 4 bases at V and 8 bases at J; junction bases unmatched: 10. Germline V gene data show CDR1 as LGHNA and CDR2 as YSLEER. The CDR3 loop spans 15 amino acids. In DNA, the CDR3 is TGCGCCAGCAGCCTACAGGGGTTACCGGGAGGGGAGCTGTTTTTT. Protein product: CASSLQGLPGGELFF.

The chain is built from TRBV10-3 and TRBJ1-1, with D possibly being TRBD1 (6 bases). The CDR3 loop spans 14 amino acids. Germline V gene data show CDR1 as ENHRY and CDR2 as SYGVKD. Trimming removed 5 bases from V and 1 base from J, with 11 bases in between. The CDR3 region is CAISTGWGNTEAFF. The CDR3 DNA sequence: TGTGCCATCAGTACAGGGTGGGGGAACACTGAAGCTTTCTTT.

The chain links TRBV7-3 to TRBJ2-5; 7 bases are a match to TRBD2. The CDR3 sequence is 15 residues long. The V gene's germline CDR1 is SGHTA and CDR2 FQGTGA. V lost 3 bases to trimming and J lost 4 bases; unmatched junction nucleotides: 8. CDR3 nucleotide sequence: TGTGCCAGCAGCTTTACTAGCGCGGTTTCAGAGACCCAGTACTTC. Protein sequence: CASSFTSAVSETQYF. The full variable domain, in which reference TRBV7-3 and TRBJ2-5 provide the parts outside the CDR3, is GAGVSQTPSNKVTEKGKYVELRCDPISGHTALYWYRQSLGQGPEFLIYFQGTGAADDSGLPNDRFFAVRPEGSVSTLKIQRTERGDSAVYLCASSFTSAVSETQYFGPGTRLLVL.

The J gene is TRBJ2-5, the V gene TRBV4-3; a weak D match, TRBD2 (7 bases). The germline gives CDR1 LGHNA, CDR2 YSLEER. V was pared by 1 base and J by 5 bases, with 14 bases between. This CDR3 contains 15 residues. The CDR3 loop is CASSQGAGRGETQYF. The CDR3 bases are TGCGCCAGCAGCCAAGGGGCGGGGAGGGGGGAGACCCAGTACTTC.

The genes are TRBV7-2 and TRBJ2-2; 7 nucleotides agree with TRBD2. Germline V gene lookup returns CDR1 SGHTA and CDR2 FQGNSA. The trim removed 0 bases at V and 0 bases at J, leaving 7 bases unmatched. The CDR3 spans 18 residues. The CDR3 reads CASSLARLAAANTGELFF. In nucleotides, the CDR3 is TGTGCCAGCAGCTTAGCGAGGCTAGCGGCAGCGAACACCGGGGAGCTGTTTTTT.

The V and J genes are TRBV28 and TRBJ1-1; the match to TRBD1 covers 8 bases. Germline V gene data show CDR1 as MDHEN and CDR2 as SYDVKM. The V and J ends lost 7 bases and 4 bases, in that order; junction bases with no gene match: 5. CDR3 length equals 13 residues. In DNA form, the CDR3 reads TGTGCCAGCACTACAACAGGGGGCACTGAAGCTTTCTTT. Translating gives CASTTTGGTEAFF.

The V call is TRBV4-1, the J call TRBJ2-7; 9 bases map to TRBD1. V lost 0 bases and J lost 3; bases outside the gene matches: 6. Germline CDR1 reads MGHRA; CDR2 reads YSYEKL. The CDR3 contains 16 residues. The CDR3, as DNA: TGCGCCAGCAGCCAAGAGGCCGGACAGGGGAACTACGAGCAGTACTTC. It is translated as CASSQEAGQGNYEQYF.

The CDR3 is CASSLAGAPFDTEAFF. CDR3 DNA sequence: TGTGCCAGCAGCTTAGCGGGGGCCCCCTTCGACACTGAAGCTTTCTTT. The rearrangement joins TRBV7-6 to TRBJ1-1; a possible D gene is TRBD1 (6 bases). Germline V gene lookup returns CDR1 SGHVS and CDR2 FNYEAQ. With 0 bases removed from V and 3 bases from J, the gap between germline ends came to 14 bases. The CDR3 extends over 16 amino acids. Drawing the rest from reference TRBV7-6 and TRBJ1-1, the complete variable domain is GAGVSQSPRYKVTKRGQDVALRCDPISGHVSLYWYRQALGQGPEFLTYFNYEAQQDKSGLPNDRFSAERPEGSISTLTIQRTEQRDSAMYRCASSLAGAPFDTEAFFGQGTRLTVV.

The chain uses TRBV7-2 and TRBJ2-3, with 9 bases matching TRBD2. V trimming: 0 bases; J trimming: 4 bases; junction bases outside the gene matches: 11. Per germline, CDR1 SGHTA and CDR2 FQGNSA. The length of the CDR3 is 18 residues. The CDR3 sequence: CASSLAYRGLAFADTQYF. CDR3 coding DNA: TGTGCCAGCAGCTTAGCGTATAGGGGACTAGCTTTCGCAGATACGCAGTATTTT.

V gene TRBV4-3 combines with J gene TRBJ2-6; D is ambiguous. Germline CDR1 LGHNA, CDR2 YSLEER. This CDR3 has 16 residues. Trimming pared 0 bases from V and 0 bases from J, leaving 6 bases between. For the CDR3, the DNA is TGCGCCAGCAGCCAAGACAGGCCCTCTGGGGCCAACGTCCTGACTTTC. It specifies CASSQDRPSGANVLTF.

The gene calls are TRBV19 and TRBJ2-2, with D possibly TRBD1 on 7 matching bases. Germline-derived CDR1 and CDR2 are LNHDA and SQIVND (reference sequence). This CDR3 is built from 16 residues. Trimming shortened V by 5 bases and J by 6 bases, and 19 bases separated the two germline ends. The CDR3 here is CASSLQGGAGSGELFF. As DNA, the CDR3 is TGTGCCAGTAGTCTTCAAGGGGGCGCGGGGTCCGGGGAGCTGTTTTTT.

The chain is built from TRBV4-1 and TRBJ1-4; the D gene is possibly TRBD1 (5 bases). In germline, CDR1 is MGHRA, CDR2 YSYEKL. This CDR3 has 15 residues. V was shortened by 5 bases and J by 8 bases, with 18 bases between the two germline ends. CDR3 loop: CASSSPRGEGEKLFF. DNA for the CDR3: TGCGCCAGCAGCTCCCCGCGGGGGGAGGGAGAAAAACTGTTTTTT.

The chain employs TRBV19 and TRBJ1-2; a possible D gene is TRBD1 (5 bases). The CDR3 has 13 amino acids. CDR1 and CDR2 (germline): LNHDA, SQIVND (reference sequence). With 0 bases removed from V and 8 bases from J, the gap between germline ends came to 10 bases. CDR3 bases: TGTGCCAGTAGTATAGACAGGGAGGACGGCTACACCTTC. Translating it yields CASSIDREDGYTF.

This chain uses TRBV4-3 with TRBJ2-7, with 7 bases that match TRBD1. The ends lost 4 bases at V and 5 bases at J; junction bases unmatched: 8. The CDR3 has 14 residues. Germline CDR1 LGHNA, CDR2 YSLEER. The CDR3 region has the DNA TGCGCCAGCAGCCTCCGACAGGGACACCACGAGCAGTACTTC. Translated: CASSLRQGHHEQYF.

This clone was seen only a few times. The chain is built from TRBV15 and TRBJ1-5; D remains ambiguous. CDR3 length: 14 amino acids. The V gene lost 0 bases and the J gene lost 4 bases, with 7 bases spanning the gap. The germline CDR1 and CDR2 sequences are LNHNV and YYDKDF (reference sequence). The CDR3 loop is CATSRDRGNQPQHF. The CDR3 region has the DNA TGTGCCACCAGCAGAGATCGAGGGAATCAGCCCCAGCATTTT.

The chain carries TRBV5-1 and TRBJ2-5; D may be TRBD2 (6 bases). V was clipped by 4 bases and J by 2 bases, with 9 bases between them. Germline CDR1 and CDR2: SGHRS and YFSETQ. The CDR3 runs 13 residues. The CDR3 protein is CASSKGLQETQYF. The CDR3 nucleotides are TGCGCCAGCAGCAAGGGACTGCAAGAGACCCAGTACTTC.